The next 26 T cell receptor beta chains were all read from a single sample in a study of regulatory T cells in long-lasting Graves disease. Time point meaning: persistent/refractory GD, antithyroid drugs over 5 years with positive TRAb. From PBMCs, RNA was extracted and then used to make the TCR library. iRepertoire HTBI primers and Arm-PCR of CDR3 regions built TCR beta libraries. MiXCR was run by TCRdb on the multiplex PCR reads, yielding one entry per CDR3 protein. The sample yields some 370,000 distinct CDR3 sequences, roughly 25% seen once. The sequencing here drew on peripheral blood mononuclear cells (PBMCs), taken when the disease was refractory, from a patient treated with antithyroid drugs. These receptors originate from a woman between 35 and 50 years old with Graves disease.

Many counts were recorded for this clonotype. The V and J genes are TRBV10-3 and TRBJ1-6; D is undetermined. Germline V gene data show CDR1 as ENHRY and CDR2 as SYGVKD. This CDR3 has 14 amino acids. With 7 bases removed from V and 7 bases from J, the gap between germline ends came to 14 bases. The CDR3 DNA reads TGTGCCATCAAGGGCAGTCCTTCCAATTCACCCCTCCACTTT. This codes for CAIKGSPSNSPLHF.

This clonotype was counted a few times. The CDR3 DNA is TGTGCCAGATGGGGTCCGGACCTTTACTTC. Protein sequence: CARWGPDLYF. The chain employs TRBV19 and TRBJ2-7, with no clear D. The ends were cut back, 9 bases at V and 13 bases at J, with 16 bases in the middle. This CDR3 has 10 residues. Germline values: CDR1 LNHDA, CDR2 SQIVND (reference sequence).

This clonotype was recorded only once. This clone may be a read error of a much larger clone one base away. This chain links TRBV11-2 with TRBJ2-7, with 8 positions matching TRBD2. This CDR3 is 14 amino acids long. Germline V gene data show CDR1 as SGHAT and CDR2 as FQNNGV. The CDR3 DNA reads as TGTGCCAGCAGCTTCGGGGGGGGCACCTACGGGCAGTACTTC. This translates into CASSFGGGTYGQYF.

About this clonotype: A single base separates this from a much larger clone, so it may be a read error. The chain employs TRBV7-3 and TRBJ1-1; a possible D gene is TRBD1 (6 bases). V lost 4 bases and J 5 bases, leaving 17 bases between the germline ends. This CDR3 comprises 15 residues. Germline V gene data show CDR1 as SGHTA and CDR2 as FQGTGA. This CDR3 reads CASSSTTTGRTEAFF. Written as DNA, the CDR3 is TGTGCCAGCAGCTCAACTACGACAGGACGGACTGAAGCTTTCTTT.

This clonotype was picked up many times. The chain is built from TRBV7-9 and TRBJ2-5, with D unresolved. Germline V gene data show CDR1 as SEHNR and CDR2 as FQNEAQ (reference sequence). The CDR3 loop spans 15 amino acids. The V end was cut by 3 bases, the J end by 5 bases, with 16 bases between. The CDR3 DNA reads TGTGCCAGCAGCTTTATCGGTGGTCATGGGGAGACCCAGTACTTC. Translated, it gives CASSFIGGHGETQYF. Based on the CDR3 plus reference TRBV7-9 and TRBJ2-5, the full variable domain is DTGVSQNPRHKITKRGQNVTFRCDPISEHNRLYWYRQTLGQGPEFLTYFQNEAQLEKSRLLSDRFSAERPKGSFSTLEIQRTEQGDSAMYLCASSFIGGHGETQYFGPGTRLLVL.

Many counts were recorded for this clonotype. The chain recombines TRBV19 with TRBJ1-5, with 8 nucleotides matching TRBD1. This CDR3 contains 14 residues. V dropped 9 bases and J dropped 4; count of bases not matched to a gene: 8. Germline CDR1 is LNHDA and CDR2 is SQIVND (reference sequence). This CDR3 reads CASSRGTGNQPQHF. As DNA, the CDR3 is TGTGCCAGCAGTCGTGGGACAGGAAATCAGCCCCAGCATTTT.

Concerning this clonotype itself: One base away lies a much larger clone, so this may be a sequencing read error. The V gene is TRBV28, the J gene TRBJ1-5, with D unclear. CDR3 length: 14 amino acids. CDR1 is MDHEN and CDR2 is SYDVKM in the germline V gene. CDR3 DNA: TGTACCAGCAGTTTAATCACAAGTGAACAGCCCCAGCATTTT. Its translation is CTSSLITSEQPQHF.

The chain uses TRBV10-3 and TRBJ1-5, with 8 bases aligning to TRBD1. The germline CDR1 and CDR2 sequences are ENHRY and SYGVKD. Germline trimming cut 10 bases from V and 2 bases from J; bases unmatched to any gene: 7. The CDR3 spans 14 residues. The CDR3 DNA reads TGTGCCAGTAAAAGGACAGGGCGCAATCAGCCCCAGCATTTT. Protein product: CASKRTGRNQPQHF.

This clonotype was seen a few times. The rearrangement joins TRBV27 to TRBJ2-1; maybe TRBD2 (5 bases). The CDR3 is made up of 15 amino acids. Trimming took 0 bases from V and 4 from J, leaving 10 bases between them. The germline V gene encodes CDR1 MNHEY and CDR2 SMNVEV (reference sequence). The CDR3 DNA sequence: TGTGCCAGCAGTTTATCGGGAGTCTCTTACAATGAGCAGTTCTTC. It codes for CASSLSGVSYNEQFF.

This clonotype turned up a few times. This rearrangement joins TRBV30 to TRBJ2-7; 7 bases are a match to TRBD2. Germline V CDR1 and CDR2: GTSNPN, SVGIG (reference sequence). The CDR3 length is 13 residues. The V segment lost 2 bases and the J segment 3 bases; nucleotides outside the gene matches: 4. As DNA, the CDR3 is TGTGCCTGGAGTCCGCGGGAGAGCTACGAGCAGTACTTC. This encodes CAWSPRESYEQYF.

There are many counts of this clonotype. The chain links TRBV11-2 to TRBJ2-4, with D maybe TRBD2 (6 bases). CDR1 is SGHAT, CDR2 FQNNGV, per germline. CDR3 length equals 15 residues. Trimming left V 5 bases short and J 7 bases short, with 18 bases between. The CDR3 protein is CASSPIGGPANIQYF. The CDR3, as DNA: TGTGCCAGCAGCCCTATCGGAGGGCCCGCGAACATTCAGTACTTC.

This chain's CDR3 is CASSGGAGNSYEQYF. For the CDR3, the DNA is TGTGCCAGCAGCGGGGGGGCGGGAAATTCCTACGAGCAGTACTTC. The rearrangement uses TRBV9 and TRBJ2-7, with D possibly called TRBD1 or TRBD2 (6 bases each). V was trimmed by 3 bases and J by 1 base, leaving 14 bases between them. CDR1 and CDR2 (germline): SGDLS, YYNGEE. The CDR3 loop spans 15 amino acids.

This clonotype has at least ten counts. The chain combines TRBV12-3 or TRBV12-4 with TRBJ2-4, with D unresolved. Trimming stripped 3 bases from V and 9 bases from J, with 6 bases between. This CDR3 has 11 amino acids. CDR3 sequence (DNA): TGTGCCAGCAGTTTTAGGGCCATTCAGTACTTC. This translates into CASSFRAIQYF.

This clonotype was seen repeatedly, ten times or more. This chain connects TRBV28 to TRBJ1-1; 7 bases fit TRBD1. V was pared by 10 bases and J by 0 bases, with 8 bases of the junction left unmatched. The CDR3 totals 14 residues. Germline CDR1 MDHEN, CDR2 SYDVKM. The CDR3 sequence is CAIKVGQVNTEAFF. The CDR3, as DNA: TGTGCCATCAAGGTAGGACAGGTGAACACTGAAGCTTTCTTT.

There are many counts of this clonotype. The junction does not match germline at one end; this may be a read error. The chain uses TRBV28 and TRBJ1-1; D call uncertain. CDR1 and CDR2 (germline): MDHEN, SYDVKM. The CDR3 extends over 10 amino acids. CDR3 coding DNA: TGTGCCAGCAGCTACACTAAAGCTTTCTTT. Protein sequence: CASSYTKAFF.

Ten or more counts support this clonotype. The V and J genes are TRBV6-1 and TRBJ2-7, with no clear D. The germline V gene has CDR1 MNHNS and CDR2 SASEGT. This CDR3 has 13 residues. Trimming left V 6 bases short and J 3 bases short, with 12 bases between. CDR3 DNA sequence: TGTGCCAGCAGCCTATCGGTGAGCTACGAGCAGTACTTC. Protein: CASSLSVSYEQYF.

This clonotype was recorded a few times. V gene TRBV15 combines with J gene TRBJ1-6; D unresolved. This CDR3 comprises 16 residues. Germline CDR1 and CDR2: LNHNV and YYDKDF (reference sequence). Between the trimmed V and J ends, which lost 1 base and 6 bases, there was a span of 13 bases. This chain's CDR3 is CATSRGSPGSNSPLHF. CDR3 in DNA: TGTGCCACCAGCAGAGGGTCCCCCGGAAGTAATTCACCCCTCCACTTT.

The rearrangement uses TRBV28 and TRBJ2-6; 9 nucleotides line up with TRBD1. Germline values: CDR1 MDHEN, CDR2 SYDVKM. There are 17 residues in the CDR3. Trimming removed 4 bases from V and 3 bases from J; junction bases left unmatched: 7. The CDR3 loop is CASSSRTGVVGANVLTF. The CDR3, as DNA: TGTGCCAGCAGTTCGCGGACAGGGGTTGTTGGGGCCAACGTCCTGACTTTC.

This clonotype was found many times. The chain recombines TRBV12-3 or TRBV12-4 with TRBJ1-2; TRBD1 matches 7 bases. CDR3 size: 15 residues. The trim removed 5 bases at V and 5 bases at J, leaving 11 bases unmatched. This chain's CDR3 is CASSNRDSAEYGYTF. The CDR3, as DNA: TGTGCCAGCAGTAACCGGGACAGTGCCGAGTATGGCTACACCTTC.

This clonotype showed up many times. The chain has TRBV7-8 and TRBJ1-4; D is unresolved. The germline V and J ends were trimmed by 2 bases and 8 bases, with 24 bases remaining between them. The CDR3 runs 18 residues. CDR1 is SGHVS, CDR2 FQNEAQ, per germline. CDR3 loop: CASSLRAPGPRPEEKLFF. Here the CDR3 DNA reads TGTGCCAGCAGCTTAAGGGCCCCGGGCCCCAGGCCAGAGGAAAAACTGTTTTTT.

This clonotype was seen repeatedly, ten times or more. The chain joins TRBV6-1 to TRBJ2-2; maybe TRBD1 (5 bases). The germline V and J ends were trimmed by 6 bases and 0 bases, with 8 bases remaining between them. Germline CDR1 reads MNHNS; CDR2 reads SASEGT. The CDR3 has 14 residues. DNA for the CDR3: TGTGCCAGCAGGGACACCACGAACACCGGGGAGCTGTTTTTT. Translation: CASRDTTNTGELFF.

The chain has TRBV6-2 or TRBV6-3 and TRBJ2-7; D is uncertain. The germline gives CDR1 MNHEY, CDR2 SVGEGT. V was clipped by 8 bases and J by 4 bases, with 9 bases between them. The CDR3 is 11 amino acids. In DNA form, the CDR3 reads TGTGCCAGCGTGCGTTTTTACGAGCAGTACTTC. It translates to CASVRFYEQYF.

Details on this clonotype: A far larger clone lies a single base away; this is likely a read error. The chain recombines TRBV12-3 or TRBV12-4 with TRBJ2-5, with no clear D. The length of the CDR3 is 11 residues. Trimming removed 4 bases from V and 5 bases from J, with 5 bases in between. The CDR3 sequence: CASSSAETQYF. CDR3 sequence (DNA): TGTGCCAGCAGTTCGGCGGAGACCCAGTACTTC.

The chain recombines TRBV15 with TRBJ1-6; D is unresolved. This CDR3 spans 14 amino acids. Trimming cost V 1 base and J 7 bases, with 8 bases left between them. Germline-derived CDR1 and CDR2 are LNHNV and YYDKDF (reference sequence). The CDR3 loop reads CATSRVVRNSPLHF. CDR3 nucleotides: TGTGCCACCAGCAGAGTAGTTAGGAATTCACCCCTCCACTTT.

Only a few counts were recorded for this clonotype. V usage is TRBV7-9 and J usage is TRBJ2-7; possibly TRBD1 for D (5 bases). V lost 3 bases to trimming and J lost 7 bases, with 13 bases between them. Germline lookup yields CDR1 SEHNR and CDR2 FQNEAQ (reference sequence). This CDR3 spans 13 amino acids. The CDR3 is CASSFGQVREQYF. CDR3 nucleotide sequence: TGTGCCAGCAGCTTTGGACAAGTCAGGGAGCAGTACTTC.

The sample holds a few counts of this clonotype. The chain uses TRBV12-3 or TRBV12-4 and TRBJ1-5, with D unresolved. This CDR3 region has 13 residues. With 7 bases removed from V and 9 bases from J, the gap between germline ends came to 16 bases. The CDR3 loop reads CASTSGIERPQHF. The CDR3 DNA reads TGTGCCAGCACCTCCGGTATAGAGCGGCCCCAGCATTTT.